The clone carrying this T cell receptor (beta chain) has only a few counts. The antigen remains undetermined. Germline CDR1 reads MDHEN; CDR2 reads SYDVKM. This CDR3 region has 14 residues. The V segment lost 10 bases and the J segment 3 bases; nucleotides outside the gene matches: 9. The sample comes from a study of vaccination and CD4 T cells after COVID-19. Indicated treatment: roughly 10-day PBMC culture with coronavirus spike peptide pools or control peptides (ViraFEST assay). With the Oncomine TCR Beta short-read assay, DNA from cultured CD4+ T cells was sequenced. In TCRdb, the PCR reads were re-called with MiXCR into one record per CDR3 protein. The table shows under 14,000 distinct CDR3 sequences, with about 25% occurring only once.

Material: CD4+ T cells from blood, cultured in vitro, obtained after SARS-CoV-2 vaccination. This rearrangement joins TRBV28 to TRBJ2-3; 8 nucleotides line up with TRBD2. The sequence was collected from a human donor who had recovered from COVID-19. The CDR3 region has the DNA TGTGCCACCCAGGCGGGAGGCGGAACAGATACGCAGTATTTT. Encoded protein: CATQAGGGTDTQYF.